These 10 T cell receptor beta chains were all obtained from the same sample, sequenced in a study of T-cell reconstitution after alpha-beta-depleted transplantation in children. It was with unique molecular identifiers that the TCRbeta library was prepared. MiXCR, applied by TCRdb to the PCR reads, yields one record per CDR3 protein. The sample carries about 690,000 distinct CDR3 sequences, 16% recorded once. The specimen comprised PBMCs from the stem cell graft donor, sampled from the stem cell graft. The source is a human donor who donated a stem cell graft to a child with acute myeloid leukemia.

This clonotype was seen many times. The chain joins TRBV20-1 to TRBJ1-5, with D unclear. Per germline, CDR1 DFQATT and CDR2 SNEGSKA (reference sequence). The CDR3 is 14 residues long. Trimming stripped 3 bases from V and 6 bases from J, with 15 bases between. CDR3 DNA sequence: TGCAGTGCTAGCCCGGCGAGGGTAAGTCAGCCCCAGCATTTT. Amino acids: CSASPARVSQPQHF.

This clonotype showed up just a few times. The chain carries TRBV12-3 or TRBV12-4 and TRBJ1-1, with D possibly being TRBD1 (6 bases). Trimming removed 5 bases at V and 5 bases at J, with 18 bases between. This CDR3 contains 15 residues. The CDR3 reads CASSPQQGGTTEAFF. The CDR3 DNA sequence: TGTGCCAGCAGTCCACAACAGGGTGGAACGACTGAAGCTTTCTTT.

This clonotype was seen a few times. This sequence joins TRBV12-3 or TRBV12-4 and TRBJ1-2; D not certain. This CDR3 contains 13 residues. Trimming cost V 10 bases and J 2 bases, with 14 bases left between them. In nucleotides, the CDR3 is TGTGCCACCAAGGAGGGATTAAACTATGGCTACACCTTC. Its translation: CATKEGLNYGYTF.

J is TRBJ2-5 and V is TRBV24-1, with D possibly matching TRBD2 (6 bases). This CDR3 is built from 14 residues. Germline CDR1 is KGHDR and CDR2 is SFDVKD. V was cut by 1 base and J by 5 bases, with 10 bases left in between. The CDR3 DNA reads TGTGCCACCAGTGATTTCCGGGACTTTGAGACCCAGTACTTC. This codes for CATSDFRDFETQYF.

The chain is built from TRBV7-9 and TRBJ2-7, with D tentatively TRBD2 (7 bases). Trimming stripped 4 bases from V and 3 bases from J, with 19 bases between. The CDR3 contains 16 residues. CDR1 is SEHNR and CDR2 is FQNEAQ in the germline V gene (reference sequence). CDR3 sequence reads: CASSSRTGGHFYEQYF. The CDR3 nucleotides read TGTGCCAGCAGCTCCCGGACCGGGGGGCACTTCTACGAGCAGTACTTC. The full variable domain, completed using reference TRBV7-9 and TRBJ2-7, is DTGVSQNPRHKITKRGQNVTFRCDPISEHNRLYWYRQTLGQGPEFLTYFQNEAQLEKSRLLSDRFSAERPKGSFSTLEIQRTEQGDSAMYLCASSSRTGGHFYEQYFGPGTRLTVT.

This clonotype was seen repeatedly, ten times or more. The J gene is TRBJ2-2, the V gene TRBV9; D gene uncertain. Germline V CDR1 and CDR2: SGDLS, YYNGEE. V lost 0 bases and J 7 bases, leaving 7 bases between the germline ends. The CDR3 is 13 residues long. This CDR3 is CASSVVDGGELFF. CDR3 coding DNA: TGTGCCAGCAGCGTAGTGGATGGCGGGGAGCTGTTTTTT. The full variable domain, completed using reference TRBV9 and TRBJ2-2, is DSGVTQTPKHLITATGQRVTLRCSPRSGDLSVYWYQQSLDQGLQFLIQYYNGEERAKGNILERFSAQQFPDLHSELNLSSLELGDSALYFCASSVVDGGELFFGEGSRLTVL.

This clonotype showed up just a few times. The chain carries TRBV12-3 or TRBV12-4 and TRBJ2-3; 8 bases fit TRBD1. V shed 0 bases, J shed 6 bases, and the junction held 14 bases outside the gene matches. The CDR3 sequence is 18 residues long. The DNA for the CDR3 is TGTGCCAGCAGTTTAGCCGGAATCCGGACAGGGAACTGGGATACGCAGTATTTT. Protein sequence: CASSLAGIRTGNWDTQYF.

This clonotype turned up a few times. The V gene is TRBV6-1, the J gene TRBJ1-1; D is unclear. V lost 4 bases, J lost 7 bases, and 4 bases lay in between. Germline CDR1 MNHNS, CDR2 SASEGT. The CDR3 spans 10 residues. In DNA, the CDR3 is TGTGCCAGCAGTGTAGTTGAAGCTTTCTTT. This codes for CASSVVEAFF.

This chain links TRBV24-1 with TRBJ1-2; perhaps TRBD1 as D (5 bases). The CDR3 runs to 11 residues. The germline V and J ends were trimmed by 9 bases and 8 bases, with 12 bases remaining between them. Germline CDR1 and CDR2: KGHDR and SFDVKD. The CDR3 is CATRGDSGYTF. For the CDR3, the DNA is TGTGCCACCCGGGGGGATTCGGGCTACACCTTC.

At least ten counts were recorded for this clonotype. The chain couples TRBV20-1 to TRBJ2-7, with 9 bases lining up with TRBD2. The ends lost 1 base at V and 0 bases at J; junction bases unmatched: 4. This CDR3 is 15 amino acids long. The V gene's germline CDR1 is DFQATT and CDR2 SNEGSKA (reference sequence). CDR3 nucleotide sequence: TGCAGTGCTAGAGTTAGCGGGGGCAGCTCCTACGAGCAGTACGTC. Protein sequence: CSARVSGGSSYEQYV.